The clone carrying this T cell receptor (beta chain) turned up a few times. What it binds is unknown. The authors obtained over 98% purity in all sorted populations. Per germline, CDR1 SGHNT and CDR2 YYREEE (reference sequence). The CDR3 is 14 residues long. With V trimmed by 7 bases and J by 3 bases, 6 bases remained unmatched. Reverse transcribing all isolated RNA meant expressed TCRB transcripts were sequenced. The protocol was immunoSEQ multiplex PCR, while the TCRdb copy is restricted to in-frame clones and leaves out a portion. The table lists 300,000 to 350,000 clones, around 20% of them singletons. This specimen belongs to a study of beta chain features in type 1 diabetes. Findings of the study overall: TCRB CDR3s from Type 1 diabetes patients were moderately but significantly shorter in all four CD4+ subsets. Sequencing used cDNA, and cells with high TCR expression could therefore be over-represented.

This TCR was sampled from a woman aged 18-29 years in good health. Sequenced input: naive CD4+ T cells from blood. The chain employs TRBV5-4 and TRBJ2-5, with TRBD1 matching over 10 bases. The CDR3 bases are TGTGCCAGCCTATCCGGACAGGGGGAAGAGACCCAGTACTTC. This sequence encodes CASLSGQGEETQYF.